This entry lists 17 T cell receptor beta chains sequenced from one sample in a study of shared clonotypes between healthy human individuals. The protocol was immunoSEQ multiplex PCR, while the TCRdb copy is restricted to in-frame clones and leaves out a portion. The sample lists 760,000 or so clones; roughly 96% were seen once. Only CD45RO-negative cells positively selected for CCR7 counted as naive CD8 cells, so terminally differentiated effector memory CD45RA+ cells were excluded. The sequenced sample consisted of naive CD8+ T cells sorted from blood. Source of these receptors: a man younger than 40 in good health.

The chain has TRBV28 and TRBJ1-4, with D unresolved. V lost 3 bases and J lost 6, with 8 bases in between. The CDR3 spans 13 residues. The germline V gene has CDR1 MDHEN and CDR2 SYDVKM. CDR3 region: CASSFAVHEKLFF. CDR3 sequence (DNA): TGTGCCAGCAGTTTCGCGGTACATGAAAAACTGTTTTTT.

The J gene is TRBJ2-1, the V gene TRBV7-6, with 7 bases identical to TRBD1. Germline V gene lookup returns CDR1 SGHVS and CDR2 FNYEAQ. This CDR3 comprises 19 residues. Trimming at V came to 2 bases and at J to 0 bases, leaving 13 bases not matched to a gene. Here the CDR3 reads CASSLTLDRAYSSYNEQFF. The CDR3 nucleotides are TGTGCCAGCAGCTTAACCCTCGACAGGGCTTACAGCTCCTACAATGAGCAGTTCTTC.

This clone was found once. The chain employs TRBV7-4 and TRBJ2-4, with TRBD1 matching 7 bases. Germline CDR1 reads SGHVT; CDR2 reads SQSDAQ. J lost 15 bases, V lost 10 bases, and 27 bases had no gene match. CDR3 length: 16 amino acids. CDR3 nucleotides: TGTGCCACAATGTCCTCAAAGCTCACAGGGGCCCGACTCCCGTACTTC. Its protein product is CATMSSKLTGARLPYF.

The chain carries TRBV30 and TRBJ2-3; D ambiguous. Per germline, CDR1 GTSNPN and CDR2 SVGIG (reference sequence). V was shortened by 0 bases and J by 3 bases, with 10 bases between the two germline ends. The CDR3 runs 14 residues. CDR3 coding DNA: TGTGCCTGGAGTGTCGGTTCCCTTACAGATACGCAGTATTTT. Translated: CAWSVGSLTDTQYF.

Details on this clone: This sample includes further DNA sequences coding for the same CDR3. J is TRBJ2-7 and V is TRBV9, with 9 positions matching TRBD1. This CDR3 is built from 14 residues. Germline-derived CDR1 and CDR2 are SGDLS and YYNGEE. Germline trimming cut 4 bases from V and 2 bases from J; bases unmatched to any gene: 4. The CDR3: CASSPRDRAYEQYF. The CDR3, as DNA: TGTGCCAGCAGCCCCCGGGACAGGGCCTACGAGCAGTACTTC. The full variable domain, in which reference TRBV9 and TRBJ2-7 provide the parts outside the CDR3, is DSGVTQTPKHLITATGQRVTLRCSPRSGDLSVYWYQQSLDQGLQFLIQYYNGEERAKGNILERFSAQQFPDLHSELNLSSLELGDSALYFCASSPRDRAYEQYFGPGTRLTVT.

The chain is built from TRBV6-5 and TRBJ1-5, with D hard to call. Trimming pared 2 bases from V and 4 bases from J, leaving 12 bases between. The CDR3 consists of 15 residues. CDR1 is MNHEY and CDR2 is SVGAGI in the germline V gene. In DNA form, the CDR3 reads TGTGCCAGCAGTTACCTTGGGCAGCCAAATCAGCCCCAGCATTTT. It yields the protein CASSYLGQPNQPQHF.

The table lists this clone with a count of one. The chain couples TRBV5-5 to TRBJ2-1; D is tentatively TRBD1 or TRBD2 (6 bases each). V was trimmed by 4 bases and J by 5 bases, leaving 10 bases between them. The CDR3 spans 13 residues. Germline loops: CDR1 SGHKS, CDR2 YYEKEE (reference sequence). The CDR3 is CASSHREDNEQFF. Written as DNA, the CDR3 is TGTGCCAGCAGCCACAGGGAGGACAATGAGCAGTTCTTC.

V usage is TRBV7-3 and J usage is TRBJ2-1; D unresolved. Trimming left V 3 bases short and J 3 bases short, with 6 bases between. Germline loops: CDR1 SGHTA, CDR2 FQGTGA. This CDR3 has 13 amino acids. For the CDR3, the DNA is TGTGCCAGCAGCTTGGGATACTACAATGAGCAGTTCTTC. Translation gives CASSLGYYNEQFF.

This clone was picked up one time. The gene calls are TRBV5-4 and TRBJ2-7; the match to TRBD1 covers 7 bases. The germline V gene has CDR1 SGHNT and CDR2 YYREEE (reference sequence). J was trimmed by 2 bases and V by 0 bases; bases with no gene match: 2. CDR3 length equals 14 residues. DNA for the CDR3: TGTGCCAGCAGCTTGGACAGGGGCACCTACGAGCAGTACTTC. It is translated as CASSLDRGTYEQYF.

The chain couples TRBV5-1 to TRBJ1-2, with 10 nucleotides matching TRBD1. The CDR3 consists of 14 residues. The V segment lost 5 bases and the J segment 4 bases; nucleotides outside the gene matches: 5. The germline V gene encodes CDR1 SGHRS and CDR2 YFSETQ. Here the CDR3 DNA reads TGCGCCAGCAGGACAGGGGGCCGGTTCTATGGCTACACCTTC. Translating gives CASRTGGRFYGYTF.

The V and J genes are TRBV29-1 and TRBJ1-5, with D maybe TRBD1 (6 bases). V gave up 4 bases and J gave up 0 bases, with 7 bases separating them. This CDR3 comprises 13 residues. CDR1 SQVTM and CDR2 ANQGSEA come from the germline V gene. CDR3 in DNA: TGCAGCGTTGCAGGGGATAGCAATCAGCCCCAGCATTTT. It encodes CSVAGDSNQPQHF.

About this clone itself: A read error may produce the germline difference seen at one junction end. The chain employs TRBV29-1 and TRBJ2-1; the D is unclear. CDR1 SQVTM and CDR2 ANQGSEA come from the germline V gene. CDR3 size: 13 residues. In DNA form, the CDR3 reads TGCAGCGTCGAAGGTCAGAGCTACAATGAGCAGTTCTTC. This encodes CSVEGQSYNEQFF.

This chain links TRBV7-8 with TRBJ2-1; TRBD2 matches 12 bases. Germline assignment: CDR1 SGHVS and CDR2 FQNEAQ. CDR3 length: 16 amino acids. The V gene end was trimmed by 5 bases and the J gene end by 7 bases; junction bases not matched to a gene: 9. CDR3 protein: CASSRTLAGGLNEQFF. The CDR3, as DNA: TGTGCCAGCAGCCGAACACTAGCGGGAGGACTTAATGAGCAGTTCTTC. Complete variable domain (other parts from reference TRBV7-8 and TRBJ2-1): GAGVSQSPRYKVAKRGQDVALRCDPISGHVSLFWYQQALGQGPEFLTYFQNEAQLDKSGLPSDRFFAERPEGSVSTLKIQRTQQEDSAVYLCASSRTLAGGLNEQFFGPGTRLTVL.

Details on this clone: One end of the junction does not line up with germline, which may come from a read error. The V and J genes are TRBV28 and TRBJ2-3; no firm D call. The CDR3 loop spans 12 amino acids. In germline, CDR1 is MDHEN, CDR2 SYDVKM. The CDR3: CASSLRTDTQYF. The CDR3 DNA reads TGTGCCAGCAGTTTACGCACCGATACGCAGTATTTT.

There are a few counts of this clone. V and J are TRBV27 and TRBJ2-3; D gene unclear. Germline V lookup: CDR1 MNHEY, CDR2 SMNVEV (reference sequence). Trimming pared 8 bases from V and 2 bases from J, leaving 8 bases between. CDR3 length: 12 residues. The CDR3 region has the DNA TGTGCCAGCGGCCTGAACACAGATACGCAGTATTTT. Its protein product is CASGLNTDTQYF.

This chain links TRBV27 with TRBJ2-1; TRBD2 agrees at 11 bases. The CDR3 is 14 residues long. Germline V gives CDR1 MNHEY, CDR2 SMNVEV (reference sequence). V shed 8 bases and J 4 bases; nucleotides not matched to a gene: 4. The CDR3 loop reads CASALAGGYNEQFF. In nucleotides, the CDR3 is TGTGCCAGCGCATTAGCGGGAGGGTACAATGAGCAGTTCTTC.

V gene TRBV15 combines with J gene TRBJ2-2; tentative D call: TRBD2 (6 bases). Germline CDR1 LNHNV, CDR2 YYDKDF (reference sequence). The CDR3 runs to 16 residues. V was trimmed by 0 bases and J by 1 base, leaving 9 bases between them. The CDR3 reads CATSRDTSMNTGELFF. The DNA of the CDR3 is TGTGCCACCAGCAGAGACACTAGCATGAACACCGGGGAGCTGTTTTTT.